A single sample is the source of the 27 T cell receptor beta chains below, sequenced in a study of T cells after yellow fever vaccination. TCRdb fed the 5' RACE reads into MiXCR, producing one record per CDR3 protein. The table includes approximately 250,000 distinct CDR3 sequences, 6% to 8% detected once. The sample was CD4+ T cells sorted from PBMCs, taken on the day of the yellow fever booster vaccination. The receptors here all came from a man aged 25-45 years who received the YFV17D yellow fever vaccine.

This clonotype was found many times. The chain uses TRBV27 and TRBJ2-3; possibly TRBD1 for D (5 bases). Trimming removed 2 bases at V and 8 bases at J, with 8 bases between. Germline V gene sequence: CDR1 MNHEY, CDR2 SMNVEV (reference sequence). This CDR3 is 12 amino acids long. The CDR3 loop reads CASSLGAGTQYF. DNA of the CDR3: TGTGCCAGCAGTTTAGGGGCCGGTACGCAGTATTTT.

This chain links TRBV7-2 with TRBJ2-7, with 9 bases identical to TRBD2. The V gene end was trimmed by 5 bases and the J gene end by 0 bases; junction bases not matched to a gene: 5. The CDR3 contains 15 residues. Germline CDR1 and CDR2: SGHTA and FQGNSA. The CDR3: CASSRTSASSYEQYF. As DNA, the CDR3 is TGTGCCAGCAGCAGGACTAGCGCCTCCTCCTACGAGCAGTACTTC.

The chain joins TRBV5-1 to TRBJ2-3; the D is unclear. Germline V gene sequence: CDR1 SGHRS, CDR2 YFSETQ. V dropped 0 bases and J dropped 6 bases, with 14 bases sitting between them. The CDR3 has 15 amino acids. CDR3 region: CASSLEGSPGDTQYF. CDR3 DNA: TGCGCCAGCAGCTTGGAAGGGTCCCCCGGGGATACGCAGTATTTT.

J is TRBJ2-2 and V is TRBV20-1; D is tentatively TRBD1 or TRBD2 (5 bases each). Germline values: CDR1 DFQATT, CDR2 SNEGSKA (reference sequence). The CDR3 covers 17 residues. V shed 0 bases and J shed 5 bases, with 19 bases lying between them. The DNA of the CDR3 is TGCAGTGCTAGAGACCCAACTTGGGGTGGGGGAACCGGGGAGCTGTTTTTT. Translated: CSARDPTWGGGTGELFF.

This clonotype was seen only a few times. Here the CDR3 reads CASSLAQGVNTEAFF. The CDR3 bases are TGCGCCAGCAGCTTGGCTCAGGGGGTGAACACTGAAGCTTTCTTT. V gene TRBV5-1 combines with J gene TRBJ1-1; 7 positions match TRBD1. The CDR3 extends over 15 amino acids. V gave up 0 bases and J gave up 0 bases; unmatched junction bases: 2. Germline V lookup: CDR1 SGHRS, CDR2 YFSETQ.

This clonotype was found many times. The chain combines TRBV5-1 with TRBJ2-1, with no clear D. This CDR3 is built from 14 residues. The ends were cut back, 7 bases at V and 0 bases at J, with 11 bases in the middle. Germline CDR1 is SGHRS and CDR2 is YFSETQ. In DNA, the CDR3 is TGCGCCAGCGGGCCAGCGCTCTCCTACAATGAGCAGTTCTTC. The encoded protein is CASGPALSYNEQFF.

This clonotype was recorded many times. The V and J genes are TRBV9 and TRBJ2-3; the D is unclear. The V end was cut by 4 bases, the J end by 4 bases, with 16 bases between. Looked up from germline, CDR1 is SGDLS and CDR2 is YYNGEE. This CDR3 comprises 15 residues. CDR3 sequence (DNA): TGTGCCAGCAGCCTCGGACGAGCCGGCGCAGATACGCAGTATTTT. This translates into CASSLGRAGADTQYF.

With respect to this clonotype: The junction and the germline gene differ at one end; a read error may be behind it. Here the CDR3 reads CASRLGGGIQQYF. The CDR3 DNA is TGTGCCAGCAGGTTAGGTGGTGGGATCCAGCAGTACTTC. This chain connects TRBV7-9 to TRBJ2-7; D not resolved. Germline CDR1 SEHNR, CDR2 FQNEAQ (reference sequence). CDR3 length: 13 residues.

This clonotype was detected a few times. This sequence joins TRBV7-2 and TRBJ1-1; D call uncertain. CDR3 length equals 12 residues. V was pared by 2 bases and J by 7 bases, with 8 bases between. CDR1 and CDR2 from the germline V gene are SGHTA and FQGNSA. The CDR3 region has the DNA TGTGCCAGCAGCTTAAATGGGTTTGAAGCTTTCTTT. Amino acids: CASSLNGFEAFF.

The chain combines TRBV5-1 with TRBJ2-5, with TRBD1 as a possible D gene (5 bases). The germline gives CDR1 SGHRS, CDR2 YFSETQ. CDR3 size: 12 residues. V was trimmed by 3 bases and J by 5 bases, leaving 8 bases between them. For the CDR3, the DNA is TGCGCCAGCAGCTCCGCAGGGGAGACCCAGTACTTC. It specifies CASSSAGETQYF.

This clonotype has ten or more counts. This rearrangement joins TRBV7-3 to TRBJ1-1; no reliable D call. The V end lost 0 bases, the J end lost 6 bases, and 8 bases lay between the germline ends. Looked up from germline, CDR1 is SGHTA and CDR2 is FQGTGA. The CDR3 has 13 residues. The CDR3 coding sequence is TGTGCCAGCAGCTTAACCCCGCCTTCTGAAGCTTTCTTT. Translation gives CASSLTPPSEAFF.

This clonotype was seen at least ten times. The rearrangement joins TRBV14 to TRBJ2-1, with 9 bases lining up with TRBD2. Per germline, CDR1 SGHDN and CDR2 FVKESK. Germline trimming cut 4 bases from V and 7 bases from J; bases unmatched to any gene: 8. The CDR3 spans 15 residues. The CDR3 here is CASSPLAGALNEQFF. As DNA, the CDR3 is TGTGCCAGCAGCCCCTTAGCGGGAGCGCTGAATGAGCAGTTCTTC.

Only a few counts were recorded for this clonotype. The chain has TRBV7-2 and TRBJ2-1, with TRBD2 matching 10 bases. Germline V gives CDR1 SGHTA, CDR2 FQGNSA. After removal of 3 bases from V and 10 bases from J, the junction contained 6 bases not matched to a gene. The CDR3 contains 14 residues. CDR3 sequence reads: CASSLSGRVYEQFF. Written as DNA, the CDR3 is TGTGCCAGCAGCTTGAGCGGGAGGGTCTACGAGCAGTTCTTC.

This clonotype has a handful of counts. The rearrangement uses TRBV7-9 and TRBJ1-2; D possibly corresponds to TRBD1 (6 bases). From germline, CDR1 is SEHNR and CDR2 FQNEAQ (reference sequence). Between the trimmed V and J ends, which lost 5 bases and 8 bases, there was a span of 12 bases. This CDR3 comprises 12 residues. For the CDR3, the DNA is TGTGCCAGCAGCCCAGGGGAGGAGGGCTACACCTTC. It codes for CASSPGEEGYTF.

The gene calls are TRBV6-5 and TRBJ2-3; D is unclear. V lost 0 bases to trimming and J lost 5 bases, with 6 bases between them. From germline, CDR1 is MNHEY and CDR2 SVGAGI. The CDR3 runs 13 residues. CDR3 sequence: CASSYSWKDTQYF. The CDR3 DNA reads TGTGCCAGCAGTTACTCATGGAAAGATACGCAGTATTTT.

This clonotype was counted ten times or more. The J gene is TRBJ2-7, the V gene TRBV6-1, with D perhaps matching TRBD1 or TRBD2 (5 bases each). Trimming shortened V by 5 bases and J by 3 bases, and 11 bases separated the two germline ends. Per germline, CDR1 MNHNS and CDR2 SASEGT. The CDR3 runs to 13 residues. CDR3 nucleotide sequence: TGTGCCAGCAGTCGGGACCCGGACTACGAGCAGTACTTC. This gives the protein CASSRDPDYEQYF.

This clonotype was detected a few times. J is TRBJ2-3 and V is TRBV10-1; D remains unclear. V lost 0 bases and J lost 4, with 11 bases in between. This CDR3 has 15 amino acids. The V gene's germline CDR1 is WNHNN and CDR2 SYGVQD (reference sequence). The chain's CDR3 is CASSESIIGADTQYF. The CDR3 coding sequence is TGCGCCAGCAGTGAGTCAATCATCGGAGCAGATACGCAGTATTTT.

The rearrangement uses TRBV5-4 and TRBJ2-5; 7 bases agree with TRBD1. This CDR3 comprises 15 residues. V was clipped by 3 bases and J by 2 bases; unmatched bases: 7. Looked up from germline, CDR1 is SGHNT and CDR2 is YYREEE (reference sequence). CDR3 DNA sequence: TGTGCCAGCAGCTCACGACAGGGTAGACAAGAGACCCAGTACTTC. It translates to CASSSRQGRQETQYF.

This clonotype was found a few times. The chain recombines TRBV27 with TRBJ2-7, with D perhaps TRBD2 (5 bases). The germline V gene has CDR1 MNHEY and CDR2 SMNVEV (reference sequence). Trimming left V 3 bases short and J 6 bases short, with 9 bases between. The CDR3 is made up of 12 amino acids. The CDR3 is CASSFPAGEQYF. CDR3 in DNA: TGTGCCAGCAGTTTCCCCGCGGGCGAGCAGTACTTC.

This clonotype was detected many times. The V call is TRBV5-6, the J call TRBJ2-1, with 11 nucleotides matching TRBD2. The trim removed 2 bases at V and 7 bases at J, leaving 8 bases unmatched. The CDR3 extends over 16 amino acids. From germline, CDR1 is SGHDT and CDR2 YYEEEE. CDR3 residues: CASSFLAGGLRNEQFF. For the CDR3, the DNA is TGTGCCAGCAGCTTTCTAGCGGGAGGTTTACGTAATGAGCAGTTCTTC.

The CDR3 DNA sequence: TGTGCCGGCCGACAGGGGGCAGATGAGCAGTTCTTC. Translating it yields CAGRQGADEQFF. V usage is TRBV7-2 and J usage is TRBJ2-1, with TRBD1 matching over 10 bases. This CDR3 is 12 amino acids long. The V and J ends lost 11 bases and 8 bases, in that order; junction bases with no gene match: 6. Germline lookup yields CDR1 SGHTA and CDR2 FQGNSA.

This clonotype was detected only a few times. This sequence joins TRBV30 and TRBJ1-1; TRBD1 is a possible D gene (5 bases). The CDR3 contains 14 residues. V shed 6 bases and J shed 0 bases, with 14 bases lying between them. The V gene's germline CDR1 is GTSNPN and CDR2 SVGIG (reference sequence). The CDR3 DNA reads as TGTGCCTGCGGGGGGGTCCTCCTGAACACTGAAGCTTTCTTT. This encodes CACGGVLLNTEAFF.

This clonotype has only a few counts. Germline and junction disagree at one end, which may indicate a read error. CDR3 sequence (DNA): TGTGCCAGCTCACCACCTAGCCGGCGCACCGATACGCAGTATTTT. Protein product: CASSPPSRRTDTQYF. The rearrangement joins TRBV18 to TRBJ2-3; D gene ambiguous. Germline-derived CDR1 and CDR2 are KGHSH and LQKENI. The CDR3 covers 15 residues.

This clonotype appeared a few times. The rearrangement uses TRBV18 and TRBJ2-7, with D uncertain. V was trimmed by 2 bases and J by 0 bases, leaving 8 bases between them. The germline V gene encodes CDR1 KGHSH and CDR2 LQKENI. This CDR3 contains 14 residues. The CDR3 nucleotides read TGTGCCAGCTCACCAGGCGCGGTCTCCTACGAGCAGTACTTC. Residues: CASSPGAVSYEQYF.

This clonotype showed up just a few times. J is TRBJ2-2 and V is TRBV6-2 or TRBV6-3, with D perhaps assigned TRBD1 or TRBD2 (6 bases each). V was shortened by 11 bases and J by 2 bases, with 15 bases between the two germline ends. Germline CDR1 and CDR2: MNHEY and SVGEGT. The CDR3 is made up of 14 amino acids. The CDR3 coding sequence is TGTGCCGTCCGGGGGCAGGGAAACACCGGGGAGCTGTTTTTT. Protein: CAVRGQGNTGELFF.

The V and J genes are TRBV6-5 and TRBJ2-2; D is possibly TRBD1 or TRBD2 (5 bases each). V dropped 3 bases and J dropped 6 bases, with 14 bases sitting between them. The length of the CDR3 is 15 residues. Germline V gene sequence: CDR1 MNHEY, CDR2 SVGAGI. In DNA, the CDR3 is TGTGCCAGCAGTTATCGGGGCGGTAGTGCCGGGGAGCTGTTTTTT. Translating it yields CASSYRGGSAGELFF.

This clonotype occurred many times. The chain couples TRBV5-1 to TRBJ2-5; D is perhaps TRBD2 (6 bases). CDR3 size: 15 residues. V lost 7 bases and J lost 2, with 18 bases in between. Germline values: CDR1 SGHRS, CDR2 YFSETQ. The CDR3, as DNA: TGCGCCAGCGGGTCCGGAGGGAACAGTCAAGAGACCCAGTACTTC. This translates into CASGSGGNSQETQYF.